These 29 T cell receptor beta chains originate from one sample sequenced in a study of blood T cell repertoires in COVID-19. This table comes from immunoSEQ multiplex PCR, and its TCRdb copy is limited to in-frame clones, with some not included. This table holds around 250,000 clones, approximately 83% found once. The sample comprised PBMCs or T cells enriched from blood (not recorded which). The receptors shown here come from a woman aged 50 to 60 who had recovered from COVID-19.

This clone showed up just a few times. V gene TRBV4-1 combines with J gene TRBJ2-7, with a weak D call TRBD1 (6 bases). The CDR3 has 16 residues. The ends were cut back, 2 bases at V and 3 bases at J, with 17 bases in the middle. CDR1 MGHRA and CDR2 YSYEKL come from the germline V gene. The CDR3 here is CASSQLYPTGYYEQYF. CDR3 in DNA: TGCGCCAGCAGCCAACTCTATCCGACAGGTTACTACGAGCAGTACTTC.

The rearrangement uses TRBV6-1 and TRBJ1-2; no clear D gene. V gave up 1 base and J gave up 7 bases, with 16 bases separating them. This CDR3 has 15 residues. Germline values: CDR1 MNHNS, CDR2 SASEGT. For the CDR3, the DNA is TGTGCCAGCAGTGAAGGTTTGGGCGTGAGGGCTGGCTACACCTTC. Translating it yields CASSEGLGVRAGYTF.

The chain employs TRBV15 and TRBJ1-1; 7 nucleotides agree with TRBD1. The CDR3 loop spans 12 amino acids. J was trimmed by 11 bases and V by 3 bases; bases with no gene match: 6. Germline values: CDR1 LNHNV, CDR2 YYDKDF (reference sequence). CDR3 loop: CATSSDRAPAFF. The CDR3 nucleotides read TGTGCCACCAGCAGCGACAGGGCCCCCGCTTTCTTT.

The rearrangement links TRBV19 to TRBJ1-2; D perhaps matches TRBD1 (6 bases). V was trimmed by 5 bases and J by 5 bases, leaving 15 bases between them. Germline-derived CDR1 and CDR2 are LNHDA and SQIVND (reference sequence). This CDR3 comprises 14 residues. DNA for the CDR3: TGTGCCAGTAGTCCCTTCGGCAGGGGATATGGCTACACCTTC. Protein sequence: CASSPFGRGYGYTF.

The chain carries TRBV30 and TRBJ2-1; TRBD2 aligns across 8 bases. The CDR3 consists of 14 residues. CDR1 is GTSNPN and CDR2 is SVGIG in the germline V gene (reference sequence). Germline trimming cut 2 bases from V and 2 bases from J; bases unmatched to any gene: 2. In DNA, the CDR3 is TGTGCCTGGAGTCAGCGGGAGACCTACAATGAGCAGTTCTTC. Translating gives CAWSQRETYNEQFF. The whole variable domain, filled in from reference TRBV30 and TRBJ2-1, reads SQTIHQWPATLVQPVGSPLSLECTVEGTSNPNLYWYRQAAGRGLQLLFYSVGIGQISSEVPQNLSASRPQDRQFILSSKKLLLSDSGFYLCAWSQRETYNEQFFGPGTRLTVL.

The gene calls are TRBV11-2 and TRBJ2-7; TRBD1 is a possible D gene (7 bases). Per the germline V gene, CDR1 is SGHAT and CDR2 is FQNNGV. Trimming cost V 5 bases and J 4 bases, with 18 bases left between them. This CDR3 is 15 amino acids long. CDR3 DNA: TGTGCCAGCAGCCACTCCGGAGGGGGCGATTACGAGCAGTACTTC. Translated: CASSHSGGGDYEQYF. Drawing the rest from reference TRBV11-2 and TRBJ2-7, the complete variable domain is EAGVAQSPRYKIIEKRQSVAFWCNPISGHATLYWYQQILGQGPKLLIQFQNNGVVDDSQLPKDRFSAERLKGVDSTLKIQPAKLEDSAVYLCASSHSGGGDYEQYFGPGTRLTVT.

The chain is built from TRBV28 and TRBJ1-1; D might be TRBD1 (6 bases). In germline, CDR1 is MDHEN, CDR2 SYDVKM. CDR3 size: 16 residues. Trimming cost V 6 bases and J 7 bases, with 24 bases left between them. In DNA, the CDR3 is TGTGCCAGCAGCTTCCACGGGAGGGGGGCAGTGAATGAAGCTTTCTTT. Translated, it gives CASSFHGRGAVNEAFF.

V is TRBV5-4 and J is TRBJ1-1, with 9 bases that match TRBD1. J was trimmed by 5 bases and V by 4 bases; bases with no gene match: 6. The CDR3 sequence is 14 residues long. CDR1 SGHNT and CDR2 YYREEE come from the germline V gene (reference sequence). CDR3 sequence reads: CASSLQGAGTEAFF. DNA for the CDR3: TGTGCCAGCAGCCTACAGGGGGCAGGTACTGAAGCTTTCTTT. Full variable domain (outside the CDR3, taken from reference TRBV5-4 and TRBJ1-1): ETGVTQSPTHLIKTRGQQVTLRCSSQSGHNTVSWYQQALGQGPQFIFQYYREEENGRGNFPPRFSGLQFPNYSSELNVNALELDDSALYLCASSLQGAGTEAFFGQGTRLTVV.

This clone was detected only once. The CDR3 is CASSSQGGRSPLHF. The CDR3 DNA sequence: TGTGCCAGCAGTTCACAGGGGGGGCGGTCACCCCTCCACTTT. The chain recombines TRBV6-4 with TRBJ1-6, with TRBD1 matching 8 bases. Germline CDR1 reads MRHNA; CDR2 reads SNTAGT. The junction had 7 bases not matched to a gene; V was cut back by 5 bases and J by 10 bases. This CDR3 spans 14 amino acids.

A remark on this clone: The same CDR3 also results from other DNA sequences found in this sample. The chain couples TRBV28 to TRBJ1-5, with unresolved D. The CDR3 extends over 12 amino acids. Germline V gene data show CDR1 as MDHEN and CDR2 as SYDVKM. Trimming shortened V by 1 base and J by 9 bases, and 7 bases separated the two germline ends. CDR3 DNA: TGTGCCAGCAGTTTATCCTCAGGGCCCCAGCATTTT. It translates to CASSLSSGPQHF.

The CDR3 region is CASSQHTGEWRYF. In DNA form, the CDR3 reads TGTGCCAGCAGCCAACATACAGGGGAATGGCGGTACTTC. V and J are TRBV7-9 and TRBJ2-7; TRBD1 aligns across 7 bases. The V and J ends lost 5 bases and 12 bases, in that order; junction bases with no gene match: 13. The CDR3 sequence is 13 residues long. CDR1 and CDR2 from the germline V gene are SEHNR and FQNEAQ (reference sequence).

This clone has just a few counts. The chain recombines TRBV5-1 with TRBJ1-1; 8 bases are a match to TRBD1. The CDR3 extends over 13 amino acids. The germline gives CDR1 SGHRS, CDR2 YFSETQ. V dropped 3 bases and J dropped 7; count of bases not matched to a gene: 5. CDR3: CASSSQGANEAFF. In DNA form, the CDR3 reads TGCGCCAGCAGCTCTCAGGGGGCAAATGAAGCTTTCTTT.

The V and J genes are TRBV20-1 and TRBJ2-1; 7 bases are a match to TRBD2. Per germline, CDR1 DFQATT and CDR2 SNEGSKA (reference sequence). This CDR3 is 15 amino acids long. The trim removed 3 bases at V and 3 bases at J, leaving 8 bases unmatched. CDR3 sequence: CSASGGGPGYNEQFF. CDR3 in DNA: TGCAGTGCTAGTGGGGGGGGACCTGGCTACAATGAGCAGTTCTTC.

The chain combines TRBV24-1 with TRBJ2-1, with 10 bases lining up with TRBD2. V was clipped by 3 bases and J by 4 bases; unmatched bases: 2. The CDR3 is made up of 15 amino acids. Germline V lookup: CDR1 KGHDR, CDR2 SFDVKD. This CDR3 reads CATSDISGRYNEQFF. The CDR3 coding sequence is TGTGCCACCAGTGATATTAGCGGGAGGTACAATGAGCAGTTCTTC.

The chain links TRBV7-3 to TRBJ2-3; no firm D call. The V and J ends lost 4 bases and 1 base respectively, with 12 bases between them. CDR3 length: 15 amino acids. Germline V gene data show CDR1 as SGHTA and CDR2 as FQGTGA. The CDR3 region has the DNA TGTGCCAGCAGCTCAAGGAGTTCGGGCACAGATACGCAGTATTTT. It specifies CASSSRSSGTDTQYF.

The chain has TRBV7-8 and TRBJ1-5, with a possible D match to TRBD1 (6 bases). The germline V gene has CDR1 SGHVS and CDR2 FQNEAQ. V lost 5 bases and J 0 bases, leaving 17 bases between the germline ends. The CDR3 runs to 17 residues. The CDR3 loop reads CASSTIGQNYSNQPQHF. In DNA form, the CDR3 reads TGTGCCAGCAGCACTATCGGACAGAACTATAGCAATCAGCCCCAGCATTTT.

V gene TRBV7-2 combines with J gene TRBJ1-6; D is perhaps TRBD1 (6 bases). There are 15 residues in the CDR3. Germline CDR1 SGHTA, CDR2 FQGNSA. Trimming took off 2 bases at V and 7 bases at J, with 12 bases between the two ends. CDR3 DNA: TGTGCCAGCAGCTTACGAGGGGGTATGAATTCACCCCTCCACTTT. Amino acid sequence: CASSLRGGMNSPLHF.

The V and J genes are TRBV5-1 and TRBJ1-6; D is uncertain. Germline V lookup: CDR1 SGHRS, CDR2 YFSETQ. This CDR3 contains 14 residues. The germline V and J ends were trimmed by 0 bases and 5 bases, with 6 bases remaining between them. CDR3 sequence (DNA): TGCGCCAGCAGCTTGGAACTCCATAATTCACCCCTCCACTTT. This sequence encodes CASSLELHNSPLHF.

As regards this clone: Other DNA sequences in the same sample also yield this CDR3. The gene calls are TRBV3-1 (or the pseudogene TRBV3-2) and TRBJ1-1; no reliable D call. The CDR3 is 13 residues long. Germline values: CDR1 LGHDT, CDR2 YNNKEL (reference sequence). Trimming shortened V by 3 bases and J by 1 base, and 6 bases separated the two germline ends. CDR3 coding DNA: TGTGCCAGCAGCCATCGGGGGAACACTGAAGCTTTCTTT. Its protein product is CASSHRGNTEAFF.

The genes are TRBV18 and TRBJ1-4; D unresolved. V was trimmed by 3 bases and J by 11 bases, leaving 16 bases between them. The CDR3 runs to 14 residues. Germline V lookup: CDR1 KGHSH, CDR2 LQKENI. The CDR3 is CASSPGEQERKLFF. The CDR3 DNA follows: TGTGCCAGCTCACCGGGAGAGCAAGAGAGGAAACTGTTTTTT.

V and J are TRBV27 and TRBJ2-1, with TRBD2 matching 8 bases. The CDR3 totals 16 residues. V lost 2 bases, J lost 10 bases, and 13 bases stayed unmatched. The germline gives CDR1 MNHEY, CDR2 SMNVEV (reference sequence). CDR3 DNA sequence: TGTGCCAGCAGTTTACCCGGGACTAGTATGTTCGCCGAGCAGTTCTTC. Protein product: CASSLPGTSMFAEQFF.

This chain joins TRBV7-2 and TRBJ1-1, with a possible D match to TRBD1 (5 bases). In germline, CDR1 is SGHTA, CDR2 FQGNSA. The CDR3 has 17 amino acids. Trimming removed 1 base from V and 2 bases from J, with 17 bases in between. The CDR3 nucleotides are TGTGCCAGCAGCTTAGGGGCAAGGGGCAGGGTTAACACTGAAGCTTTCTTT. Translating it yields CASSLGARGRVNTEAFF.

CDR3 amino acids: CASSSDRPGNTEAFF. In DNA, the CDR3 is TGTGCCAGCAGCTCCGACAGGCCGGGGAACACTGAAGCTTTCTTT. The V gene is TRBV7-9, the J gene TRBJ1-1, with a weak D call TRBD1 (6 bases). Germline assignment: CDR1 SEHNR and CDR2 FQNEAQ (reference sequence). This CDR3 spans 15 amino acids. V lost 4 bases, J lost 1 base, and 13 bases lay in between.

CDR3 sequence: CASSLEGDTEAFF. CDR3 DNA: TGTGCCAGCAGTTTAGAGGGCGACACTGAAGCTTTCTTT. The chain has TRBV28 and TRBJ1-1; D gene ambiguous. The germline V and J ends were trimmed by 2 bases and 3 bases, with 7 bases remaining between them. Germline V gives CDR1 MDHEN, CDR2 SYDVKM. The CDR3 totals 13 residues.

The V and J genes are TRBV5-1 and TRBJ1-1; TRBD1 agrees at 10 bases. Germline-derived CDR1 and CDR2 are SGHRS and YFSETQ. The V segment lost 4 bases and the J segment 1 base; nucleotides outside the gene matches: 4. CDR3 length: 15 residues. In nucleotides, the CDR3 is TGCGCCAGCAGCACCTGGACAGGGGGGAACACTGAAGCTTTCTTT. It yields the protein CASSTWTGGNTEAFF.

The chain has TRBV27 and TRBJ2-2; 8 bases fit TRBD1. This CDR3 is built from 18 residues. After removal of 4 bases from V and 3 bases from J, the junction contained 13 bases not matched to a gene. Germline loops: CDR1 MNHEY, CDR2 SMNVEV (reference sequence). The CDR3 nucleotides are TGTGCCAGCAGTTCCCCCCGCAGGGGGCAGGTTTACACCGGGGAGCTGTTTTTT. Protein sequence: CASSSPRRGQVYTGELFF.

As regards this clone: The sample has other DNA sequences that encode this CDR3 too. J is TRBJ1-3 and V is TRBV28; D not certain. V was pared by 6 bases and J by 0 bases, with 9 bases between. CDR3 length equals 14 residues. Germline values: CDR1 MDHEN, CDR2 SYDVKM. The CDR3 here is CASSLPYSGNTIYF. Here the CDR3 DNA reads TGTGCCAGCAGCCTCCCTTACTCTGGAAACACCATATATTTT.

V gene TRBV2 combines with J gene TRBJ2-3; TRBD2 aligns across 16 bases. There are 22 residues in the CDR3. J lost 7 bases, V lost 6 bases, and 25 bases had no gene match. Germline V gives CDR1 SNHLY, CDR2 FYNNEI. CDR3 bases: TGTGCCAGCAGGGTCCCCGGAACCGGGACTAGCGGGAGGGCCGACATTATGTATACGCAGTATTTT. Translating it yields CASRVPGTGTSGRADIMYTQYF.

The chain carries TRBV2 and TRBJ1-5; no reliable D call. There are 15 residues in the CDR3. CDR1 is SNHLY, CDR2 FYNNEI, per germline. The V gene lost 5 bases and the J gene lost 7 bases, with 18 bases spanning the gap. The CDR3 protein is CASSLQTVQYQPQHF. The CDR3 DNA is TGTGCCAGCAGTCTTCAGACTGTCCAATACCAGCCCCAGCATTTT.